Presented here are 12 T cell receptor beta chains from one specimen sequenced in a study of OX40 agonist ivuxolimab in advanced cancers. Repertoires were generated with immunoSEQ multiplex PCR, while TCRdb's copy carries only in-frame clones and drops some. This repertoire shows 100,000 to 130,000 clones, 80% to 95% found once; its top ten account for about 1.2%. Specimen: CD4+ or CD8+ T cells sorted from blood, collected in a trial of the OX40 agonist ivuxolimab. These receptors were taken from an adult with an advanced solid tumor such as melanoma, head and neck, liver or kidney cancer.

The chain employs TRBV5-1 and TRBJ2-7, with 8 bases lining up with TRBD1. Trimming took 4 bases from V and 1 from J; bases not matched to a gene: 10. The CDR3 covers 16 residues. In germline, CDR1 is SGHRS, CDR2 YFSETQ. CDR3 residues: CASSRSQGAESYEQYF. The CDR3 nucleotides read TGCGCCAGCAGCCGGTCGCAGGGGGCAGAATCCTACGAGCAGTACTTC.

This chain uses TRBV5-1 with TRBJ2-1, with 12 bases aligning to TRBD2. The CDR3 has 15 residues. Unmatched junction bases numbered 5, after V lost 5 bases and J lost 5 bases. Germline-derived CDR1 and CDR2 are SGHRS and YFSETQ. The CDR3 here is CASSYLAGGNNEQFF. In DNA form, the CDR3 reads TGCGCCAGCAGTTACCTAGCGGGAGGGAACAATGAGCAGTTCTTC. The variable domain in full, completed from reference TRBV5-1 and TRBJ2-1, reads KAGVTQTPRYLIKTRGQQVTLSCSPISGHRSVSWYQQTPGQGLQFLFEYFSETQRNKGNFPGRFSGRQFSNSRSEMNVSTLELGDSALYLCASSYLAGGNNEQFFGPGTRLTVL.

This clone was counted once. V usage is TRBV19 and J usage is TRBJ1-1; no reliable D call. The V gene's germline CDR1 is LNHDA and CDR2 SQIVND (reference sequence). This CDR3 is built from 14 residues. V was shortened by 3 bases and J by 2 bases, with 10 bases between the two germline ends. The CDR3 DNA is TGTGCCAGTAGTATTCAAGGCAGAAACACTGAAGCTTTCTTT. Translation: CASSIQGRNTEAFF.

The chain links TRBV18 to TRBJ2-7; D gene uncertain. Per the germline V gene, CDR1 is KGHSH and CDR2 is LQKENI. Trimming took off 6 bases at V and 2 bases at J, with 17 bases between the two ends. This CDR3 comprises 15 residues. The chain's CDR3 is CASSPAIRTTYEQYF. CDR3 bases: TGTGCCAGCTCCCCCGCGATCCGTACGACCTACGAGCAGTACTTC. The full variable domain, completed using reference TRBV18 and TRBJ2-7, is NAGVMQNPRHLVRRRGQEARLRCSPMKGHSHVYWYRQLPEEGLKFMVYLQKENIIDESGMPKERFSAEFPKEGPSILRIQQVVRGDSAAYFCASSPAIRTTYEQYFGPGTRLTVT.

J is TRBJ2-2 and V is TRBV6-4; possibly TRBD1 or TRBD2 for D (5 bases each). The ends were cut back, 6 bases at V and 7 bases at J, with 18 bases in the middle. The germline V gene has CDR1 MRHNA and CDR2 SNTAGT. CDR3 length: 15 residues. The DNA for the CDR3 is TGTGCCAGCAGATCAAGGGGAGCCACCGACGGGGAGCTGTTTTTT. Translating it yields CASRSRGATDGELFF.

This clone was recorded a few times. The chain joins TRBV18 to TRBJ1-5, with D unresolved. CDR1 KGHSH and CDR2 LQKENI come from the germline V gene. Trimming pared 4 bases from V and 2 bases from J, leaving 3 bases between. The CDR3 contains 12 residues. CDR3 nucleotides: TGTGCCAGCTCACACCGCAATCAGCCCCAGCATTTT. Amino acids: CASSHRNQPQHF.

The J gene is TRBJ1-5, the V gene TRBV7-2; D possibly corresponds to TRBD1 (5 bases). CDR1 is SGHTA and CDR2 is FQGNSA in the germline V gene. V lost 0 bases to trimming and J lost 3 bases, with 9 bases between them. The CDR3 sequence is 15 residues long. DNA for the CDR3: TGTGCCAGCAGCTTAGCGGGGCGGTACAATCAGCCCCAGCATTTT. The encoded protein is CASSLAGRYNQPQHF. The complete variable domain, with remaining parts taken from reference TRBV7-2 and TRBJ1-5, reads GAGVSQSPSNKVTEKGKDVELRCDPISGHTALYWYRQSLGQGLEFLIYFQGNSAPDKSGLPSDRFSAERTGGSVSTLTIQRTQQEDSAVYLCASSLAGRYNQPQHFGDGTRLSIL.

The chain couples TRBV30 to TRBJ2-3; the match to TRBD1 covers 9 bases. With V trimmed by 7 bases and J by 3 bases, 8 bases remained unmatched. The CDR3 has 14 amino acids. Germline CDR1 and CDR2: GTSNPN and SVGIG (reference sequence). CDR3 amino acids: CAFNRGLSTDTQYF. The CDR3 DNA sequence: TGTGCCTTTAACAGGGGGCTAAGTACAGATACGCAGTATTTT.

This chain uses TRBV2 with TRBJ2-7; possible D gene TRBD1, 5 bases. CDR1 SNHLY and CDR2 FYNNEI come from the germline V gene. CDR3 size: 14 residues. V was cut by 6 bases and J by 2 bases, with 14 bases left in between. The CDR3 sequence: CASRQGSPAYEQYF. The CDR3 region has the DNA TGTGCCAGCAGGCAGGGTTCTCCCGCCTACGAGCAGTACTTC.

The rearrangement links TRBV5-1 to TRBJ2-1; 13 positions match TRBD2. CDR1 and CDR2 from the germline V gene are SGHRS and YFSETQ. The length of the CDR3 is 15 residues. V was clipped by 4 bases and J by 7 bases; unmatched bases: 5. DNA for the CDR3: TGCGCCAGCAGCCCCGGGACTAGCGGGACGAATGAGCAGTTCTTC. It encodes CASSPGTSGTNEQFF. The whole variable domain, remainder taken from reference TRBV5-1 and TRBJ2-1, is KAGVTQTPRYLIKTRGQQVTLSCSPISGHRSVSWYQQTPGQGLQFLFEYFSETQRNKGNFPGRFSGRQFSNSRSEMNVSTLELGDSALYLCASSPGTSGTNEQFFGPGTRLTVL.

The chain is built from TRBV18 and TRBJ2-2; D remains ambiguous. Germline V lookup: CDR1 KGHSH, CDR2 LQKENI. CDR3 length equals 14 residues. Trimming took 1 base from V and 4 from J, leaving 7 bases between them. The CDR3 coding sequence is TGTGCCAGCTCACCACTTCAGGTCACCGGGGAGCTGTTTTTT. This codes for CASSPLQVTGELFF.

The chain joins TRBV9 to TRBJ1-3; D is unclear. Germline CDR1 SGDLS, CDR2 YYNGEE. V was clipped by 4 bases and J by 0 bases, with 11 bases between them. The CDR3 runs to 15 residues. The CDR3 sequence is CASSRDGSSGNTIYF. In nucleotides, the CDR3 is TGTGCCAGCAGCCGTGACGGGAGCTCTGGAAACACCATATATTTT.